This paragraph covers one T cell receptor (beta chain) sequence. What it recognizes is unknown. The data stem from a study of blood T cells in healthy people across ages. Overall study results and limits: Naive CD4+ cells and diversity were both higher in long-lived donors than in aged donors. TCR beta diversity was tightly associated with the proportion of naive T cells.

The authors drew around 9.3 milliliters of peripheral blood from each donor. V was shortened by 1 base and J by 0 bases, with 19 bases between the two germline ends. CDR3 length: 20 residues. Germline V CDR1 and CDR2: MGHRA, YSYEKL. The authors ran a second PCR of roughly 6 to 12 cycles using a sample-barcoded 5' primer and a J-beta primer mix. Every cDNA was tagged by a template-switch adaptor with 12 random nucleotides. TCRdb independently ran MiXCR on the 5' RACE reads; one entry per CDR3 protein. The profile shows around 970,000 distinct CDR3 sequences, roughly 51% of them singletons. This chain links TRBV4-1 with TRBJ1-6, with D tentatively TRBD1 (5 bases). The TCR comes from a woman aged 55-70 years in good health. Sequences were obtained from blood. The CDR3 loop reads CASSQAGGFRGGSYNSPLHF. CDR3 nucleotides: TGCGCCAGCAGCCAAGCCGGGGGGTTCCGGGGCGGCTCCTATAATTCACCCCTCCACTTT.